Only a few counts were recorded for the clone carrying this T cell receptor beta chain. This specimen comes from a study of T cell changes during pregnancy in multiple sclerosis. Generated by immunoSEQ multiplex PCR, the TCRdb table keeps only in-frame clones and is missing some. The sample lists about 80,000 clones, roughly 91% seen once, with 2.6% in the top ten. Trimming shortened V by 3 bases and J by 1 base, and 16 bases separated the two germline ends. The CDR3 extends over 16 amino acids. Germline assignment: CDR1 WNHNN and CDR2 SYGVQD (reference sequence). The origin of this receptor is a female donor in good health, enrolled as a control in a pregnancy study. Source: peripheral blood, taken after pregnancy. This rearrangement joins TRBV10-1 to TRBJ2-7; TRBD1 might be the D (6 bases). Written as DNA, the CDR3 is TGCGCCAGCAGTGATACTGGGGACAAGGGTTCCTACGAGCAGTACTTC. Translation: CASSDTGDKGSYEQYF.